A selection of T cell receptor beta chains follows, all from one sample in a study of shared clonotypes between healthy human individuals. Clones were sequenced by immunoSEQ multiplex PCR, and TCRdb holds only the in-frame ones, with some missing. The top ten hold roughly an eighth of the sample, which has about 480,000 clones, about 79% seen once. Sample: PBMCs. Receptors were obtained from a woman in her thirties or forties in good health. Some clones in this sample may be carry-over from other donors' samples. Both conserved end residues are part of each CDR3. The order of the fields is CDR3 protein, CDR3 DNA, D gene, V gene, clone size, J gene. D genes are given only for firm matches. Clone size is given for some rows only: seen once, a few or many times, or a class if the clone is expanded.

CDR3 protein: CASSRNGGEKLFF
CDR3 DNA: TGTGCCAGCAGCAGGAATGGTGGTGAAAAACTGTTTTTT
D gene: NA
V gene: TRBV5-5
clone size: NA
J gene: TRBJ1-4

CDR3 protein: CASSPGGASGSIDTQYF
CDR3 DNA: TGTGCCAGCAGCCCAGGTGGGGCTAGCGGGAGTATAGATACGCAGTATTTT
D gene: TRBD2
V gene: TRBV7-2
clone size: few
J gene: TRBJ2-3

CDR3 protein: CASSIQDRGGSQPQHF
CDR3 DNA: TGTGCCAGTAGTATTCAGGACAGGGGTGGATCACAGCCCCAGCATTTT
D gene: TRBD1
V gene: TRBV19
clone size: once
J gene: TRBJ1-5

CDR3 protein: CASSYSSNYGYTF
CDR3 DNA: TGTGCCAGCAGTTACTCATCTAACTATGGCTACACCTTC
D gene: NA
V gene: TRBV6-5
clone size: NA
J gene: TRBJ1-2

CDR3 protein: CASSPTRATDTQYF
CDR3 DNA: TGTGCCAGTAGTCCCACACGGGCGACAGATACGCAGTATTTT
D gene: NA
V gene: TRBV19
clone size: NA
J gene: TRBJ2-3

CDR3 protein: CASSQDIGTENEKLFF
CDR3 DNA: TGTGCCAGCAGCCAAGATATCGGGACGGAAAATGAAAAACTGTTTTTT
D gene: NA
V gene: TRBV5-4
clone size: NA
J gene: TRBJ1-4

CDR3 protein: CASSSESQPGQAGYGYTF
CDR3 DNA: TGTGCCAGTAGTTCCGAATCTCAGCCGGGACAGGCGGGCTATGGCTACACCTTC
D gene: TRBD1
V gene: TRBV19
clone size: few
J gene: TRBJ1-2

CDR3 protein: CASSIPQGRNTGELFF
CDR3 DNA: TGCGCCAGCAGCATCCCACAGGGGAGAAACACCGGGGAGCTGTTTTTT
D gene: TRBD1
V gene: TRBV5-1
clone size: once
J gene: TRBJ2-2

CDR3 protein: CASGRQLWGADTQYF
CDR3 DNA: TGTGCCAGCGGCAGACAGCTCTGGGGAGCAGATACGCAGTATTTT
D gene: NA
V gene: TRBV5-6
clone size: NA
J gene: TRBJ2-3

CDR3 protein: CASSAGQDSYEQYF
CDR3 DNA: TGTGCCAGCAGTGCAGGACAGGATTCCTACGAGCAGTACTTC
D gene: TRBD1
V gene: TRBV6-1
clone size: NA
J gene: TRBJ2-7

CDR3 protein: CATSRGTGYNTGELFF
CDR3 DNA: TGTGCCACCAGCAGGGGAACAGGGTACAACACCGGGGAGCTGTTTTTT
D gene: NA
V gene: TRBV15
clone size: once
J gene: TRBJ2-2

CDR3 protein: CASSPPGQGNQPQHF
CDR3 DNA: TGTGCCAGCTCACCACCGGGACAGGGGAATCAGCCCCAGCATTTT
D gene: TRBD1
V gene: TRBV18
clone size: NA
J gene: TRBJ1-5

CDR3 protein: CSARAVSPLHF
CDR3 DNA: TGCAGTGCAAGAGCCGTCTCACCCCTCCACTTT
D gene: NA
V gene: TRBV20-1
clone size: NA
J gene: TRBJ1-6

CDR3 protein: CASSLDRLAGPTAYSYEQYF
CDR3 DNA: TGTGCCAGCAGCTTGGACCGACTAGCGGGTCCCACCGCGTACTCCTACGAGCAGTACTTC
D gene: TRBD2
V gene: TRBV7-8
clone size: NA
J gene: TRBJ2-7

CDR3 protein: CASSTGTGVYNEQFF
CDR3 DNA: TGTGCCAGCTCCACCGGGACAGGGGTTTACAATGAGCAGTTCTTC
D gene: TRBD1
V gene: TRBV18
clone size: once
J gene: TRBJ2-1

CDR3 protein: CASSIDGPSYSGNTIYF
CDR3 DNA: TGCGCCAGCAGCATAGACGGTCCCAGTTACTCTGGAAACACCATATATTTT
D gene: NA
V gene: TRBV5-1
clone size: once
J gene: TRBJ1-3

CDR3 protein: CAISEGGWTSNTEAFF
CDR3 DNA: TGTGCCATCAGTGAGGGGGGCTGGACGTCAAACACTGAAGCTTTCTTT
D gene: NA
V gene: TRBV10-3
clone size: once
J gene: TRBJ1-1

CDR3 protein: CASSFAGTTITGELFF
CDR3 DNA: TGTGCCAGCTCATTTGCCGGGACTACCATCACCGGGGAGCTGTTTTTT
D gene: TRBD2
V gene: TRBV18
clone size: NA
J gene: TRBJ2-2

CDR3 protein: CASTPPSGTGQTEAFF
CDR3 DNA: TGCGCCAGCACCCCCCCCTCCGGGACAGGGCAAACTGAAGCTTTCTTT
D gene: TRBD1
V gene: TRBV4-1
clone size: NA
J gene: TRBJ1-1

CDR3 protein: CASSYTGFRPYGYTF
CDR3 DNA: TGTGCCAGCAGCTACACAGGGTTTCGTCCCTATGGCTACACCTTC
D gene: NA
V gene: TRBV28
clone size: few
J gene: TRBJ1-2

CDR3 protein: CASSLAGDTQYF
CDR3 DNA: TGCGCCAGCAGCTTGGCCGGGGATACGCAGTATTTT
D gene: NA
V gene: TRBV5-1
clone size: NA
J gene: TRBJ2-3

CDR3 protein: CASSQEFWGNQPQHF
CDR3 DNA: TGTGCCAGCAGCCAAGAGTTTTGGGGCAATCAGCCCCAGCATTTT
D gene: NA
V gene: TRBV4-2
clone size: many
J gene: TRBJ1-5

CDR3 protein: CASSLEASGSSYNEQFF
CDR3 DNA: TGCGCCAGCAGCTTGGAGGCTAGCGGAAGTTCCTACAATGAGCAGTTCTTC
D gene: TRBD2
V gene: TRBV5-1
clone size: few
J gene: TRBJ2-1

CDR3 protein: CASSFGRGNYGYTF
CDR3 DNA: NA
D gene: NA
V gene: TRBV12-1
clone size: NA
J gene: TRBJ1-2

CDR3 protein: CASSPLAGGGETQYF
CDR3 DNA: TGTGCCAGCAGTCCCTTAGCGGGAGGGGGAGAGACCCAGTACTTC
D gene: TRBD2
V gene: TRBV28
clone size: NA
J gene: TRBJ2-5

CDR3 protein: CASSQDWGVTYNEQFF
CDR3 DNA: TGTGCCAGCAGCCAAGATTGGGGGGTCACCTACAATGAGCAGTTCTTC
D gene: NA
V gene: TRBV14
clone size: once
J gene: TRBJ2-1

CDR3 protein: CASSPGGTGGKGYTF
CDR3 DNA: TGTGCCAGCAGCCCCGGGGGTACAGGGGGAAAGGGCTACACCTTC
D gene: TRBD1
V gene: TRBV7-6
clone size: NA
J gene: TRBJ1-2

CDR3 protein: CASSPRLRRGETQYF
CDR3 DNA: TGTGCCAGCTCACCGCGCCTACGGAGGGGAGAGACCCAGTACTTC
D gene: NA
V gene: TRBV18
clone size: NA
J gene: TRBJ2-5

CDR3 protein: CASSSPGQGPTDTQYF
CDR3 DNA: TGCGCCAGCAGCTCCCCGGGACAGGGGCCTACAGATACGCAGTATTTT
D gene: TRBD1
V gene: TRBV5-1
clone size: NA
J gene: TRBJ2-3

CDR3 protein: CAISEGTSGPAGETQYF
CDR3 DNA: TGTGCCATCAGTGAGGGGACTAGCGGCCCAGCAGGGGAGACCCAGTACTTC
D gene: TRBD2
V gene: TRBV10-3
clone size: NA
J gene: TRBJ2-5

CDR3 protein: CASSGFGTVSYEQYF
CDR3 DNA: TGTGCCAGTAGTGGGTTCGGGACGGTCTCCTACGAGCAGTACTTC
D gene: NA
V gene: TRBV19
clone size: NA
J gene: TRBJ2-7

CDR3 protein: CASSSNRQGAGEKLFF
CDR3 DNA: TGTGCCAGCAGCTCCAACAGACAGGGGGCGGGAGAAAAACTGTTTTTT
D gene: TRBD1
V gene: TRBV7-9
clone size: once
J gene: TRBJ1-4

CDR3 protein: CASSEGQNPNYGYTF
CDR3 DNA: TGTGCCAGCAGTGAAGGACAGAATCCCAACTATGGCTACACCTTC
D gene: NA
V gene: TRBV6-1
clone size: NA
J gene: TRBJ1-2

CDR3 protein: CASSLVEVDTQYF
CDR3 DNA: TGCGCCAGCAGCTTGGTTGAAGTGGATACGCAGTATTTT
D gene: NA
V gene: TRBV5-1
clone size: NA
J gene: TRBJ2-3

CDR3 protein: CASETNYNEQFF
CDR3 DNA: TGTGCCAGCGAGACGAATTACAATGAGCAGTTCTTC
D gene: NA
V gene: TRBV7-9
clone size: NA
J gene: TRBJ2-1

CDR3 protein: CASSPRGQGFTEAFF
CDR3 DNA: TGTGCCAGCAGTCCGAGAGGACAGGGTTTCACTGAAGCTTTCTTT
D gene: TRBD1
V gene: TRBV27
clone size: NA
J gene: TRBJ1-1

CDR3 protein: CASQTSGRDTQYF
CDR3 DNA: TGTGCCAGCCAGACTAGCGGGAGAGATACGCAGTATTTT
D gene: TRBD2
V gene: TRBV18
clone size: NA
J gene: TRBJ2-3

CDR3 protein: CASSIAADRGQDTQYF
CDR3 DNA: TGTGCCAGTAGTATAGCGGCCGACAGGGGACAAGATACGCAGTATTTT
D gene: TRBD1
V gene: TRBV19
clone size: NA
J gene: TRBJ2-3

CDR3 protein: CASSLVAGWGNIQYF
CDR3 DNA: TGTGCCAGCAGCTTAGTGGCAGGGTGGGGAAACATTCAGTACTTC
D gene: NA
V gene: TRBV7-2
clone size: NA
J gene: TRBJ2-4

CDR3 protein: CASSLAGGAANYGYTF
CDR3 DNA: TGCGCCAGCAGCTTGGCCGGGGGGGCAGCTAACTATGGCTACACCTTC
D gene: NA
V gene: TRBV5-1
clone size: NA
J gene: TRBJ1-2